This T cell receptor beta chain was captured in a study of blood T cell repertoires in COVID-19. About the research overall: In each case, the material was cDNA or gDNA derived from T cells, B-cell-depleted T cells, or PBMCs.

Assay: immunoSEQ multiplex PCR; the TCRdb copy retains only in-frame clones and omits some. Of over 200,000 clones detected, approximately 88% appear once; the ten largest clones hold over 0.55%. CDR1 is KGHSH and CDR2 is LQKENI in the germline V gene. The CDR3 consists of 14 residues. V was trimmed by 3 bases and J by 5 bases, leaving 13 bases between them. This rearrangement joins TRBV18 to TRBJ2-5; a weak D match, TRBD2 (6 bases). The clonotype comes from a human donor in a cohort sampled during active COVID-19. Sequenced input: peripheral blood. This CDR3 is CASSPGGAGETQYF. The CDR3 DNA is TGTGCCAGCTCACCTGGAGGGGCGGGGGAGACCCAGTACTTC.